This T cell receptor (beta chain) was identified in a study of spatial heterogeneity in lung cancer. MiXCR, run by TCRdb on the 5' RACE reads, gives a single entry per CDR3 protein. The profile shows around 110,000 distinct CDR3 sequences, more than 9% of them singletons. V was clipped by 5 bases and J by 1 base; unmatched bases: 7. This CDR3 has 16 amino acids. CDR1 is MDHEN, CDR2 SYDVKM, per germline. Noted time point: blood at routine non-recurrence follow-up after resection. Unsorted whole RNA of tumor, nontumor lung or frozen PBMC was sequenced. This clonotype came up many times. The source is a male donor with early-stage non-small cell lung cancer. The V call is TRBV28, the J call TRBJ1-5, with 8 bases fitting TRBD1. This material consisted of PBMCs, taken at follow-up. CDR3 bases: TGTGCCAGCAGTATGGGACAGGTTCTCAGCAATCAGCCCCAGCATTTT. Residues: CASSMGQVLSNQPQHF.